Sequencing of this T cell receptor (beta chain) was carried out in a study of early T cells in non-severe SARS-CoV-2 infection. In TCRdb, the 5' RACE reads were re-called with MiXCR into one record per CDR3 protein. The repertoire holds over 30,000 distinct CDR3 sequences, with 7% to 7.5% as singletons. Within the sample, this clonotype is medium-sized. The source is an adult who was a healthcare worker with PCR-confirmed SARS-CoV-2 infection or an uninfected control (not recorded which). The sample here was whole blood, taken at baseline.

The chain's CDR3 is CASSLGLNQPQHF. The CDR3 bases are TGTGCCAGCAGTTTAGGACTTAATCAGCCCCAGCATTTT. The chain is built from TRBV27 and TRBJ1-5; D not resolved. This CDR3 is 13 amino acids long. Germline-derived CDR1 and CDR2 are MNHEY and SMNVEV (reference sequence). V was shortened by 2 bases and J by 4 bases, with 6 bases between the two germline ends.